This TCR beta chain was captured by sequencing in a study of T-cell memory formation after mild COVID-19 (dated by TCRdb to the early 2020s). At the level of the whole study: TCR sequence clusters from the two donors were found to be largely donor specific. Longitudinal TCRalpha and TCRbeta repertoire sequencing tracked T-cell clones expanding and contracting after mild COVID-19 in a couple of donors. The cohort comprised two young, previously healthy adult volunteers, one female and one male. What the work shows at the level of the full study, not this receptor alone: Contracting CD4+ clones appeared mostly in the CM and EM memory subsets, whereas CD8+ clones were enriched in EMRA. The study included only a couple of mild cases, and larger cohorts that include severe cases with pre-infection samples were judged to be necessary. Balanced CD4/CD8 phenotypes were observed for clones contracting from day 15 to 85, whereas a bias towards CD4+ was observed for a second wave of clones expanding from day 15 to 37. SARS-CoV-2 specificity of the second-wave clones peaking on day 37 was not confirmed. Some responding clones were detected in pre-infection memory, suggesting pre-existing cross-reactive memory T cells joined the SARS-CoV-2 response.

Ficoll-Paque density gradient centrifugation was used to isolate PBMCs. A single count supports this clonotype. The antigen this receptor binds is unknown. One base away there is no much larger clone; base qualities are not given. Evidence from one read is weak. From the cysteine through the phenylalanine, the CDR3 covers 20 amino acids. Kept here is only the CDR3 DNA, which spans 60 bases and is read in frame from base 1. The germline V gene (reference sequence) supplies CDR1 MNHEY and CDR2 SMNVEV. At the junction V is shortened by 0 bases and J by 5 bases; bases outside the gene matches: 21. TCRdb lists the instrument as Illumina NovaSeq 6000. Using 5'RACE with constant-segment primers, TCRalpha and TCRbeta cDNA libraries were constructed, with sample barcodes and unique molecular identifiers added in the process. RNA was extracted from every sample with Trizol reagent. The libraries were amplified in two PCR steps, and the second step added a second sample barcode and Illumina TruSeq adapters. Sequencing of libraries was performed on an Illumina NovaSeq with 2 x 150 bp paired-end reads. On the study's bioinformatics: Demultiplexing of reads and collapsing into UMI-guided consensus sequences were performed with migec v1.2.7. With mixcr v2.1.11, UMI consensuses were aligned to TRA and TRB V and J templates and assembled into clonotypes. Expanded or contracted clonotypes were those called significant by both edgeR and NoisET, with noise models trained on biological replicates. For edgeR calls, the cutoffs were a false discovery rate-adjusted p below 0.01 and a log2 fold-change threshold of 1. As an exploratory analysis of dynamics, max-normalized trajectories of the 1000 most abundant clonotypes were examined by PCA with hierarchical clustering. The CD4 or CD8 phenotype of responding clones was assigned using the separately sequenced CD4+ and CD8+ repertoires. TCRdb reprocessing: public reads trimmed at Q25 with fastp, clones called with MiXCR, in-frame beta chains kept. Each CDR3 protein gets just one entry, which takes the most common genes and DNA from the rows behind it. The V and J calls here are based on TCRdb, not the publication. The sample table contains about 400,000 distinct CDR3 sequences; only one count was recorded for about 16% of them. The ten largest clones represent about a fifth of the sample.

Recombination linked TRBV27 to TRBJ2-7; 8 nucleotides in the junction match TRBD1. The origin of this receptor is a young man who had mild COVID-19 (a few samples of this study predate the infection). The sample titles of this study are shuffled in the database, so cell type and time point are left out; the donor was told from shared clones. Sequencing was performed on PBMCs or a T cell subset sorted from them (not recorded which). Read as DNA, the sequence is TGTGCCAGCAGTTTATCCACAGCAGTTTTACCCGAACAGGGGGTCCACGAGCAGTACTTC. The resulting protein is CASSLSTAVLPEQGVHEQYF.